This T cell receptor beta chain was recorded in a study of blood T cell repertoires in COVID-19. Across the whole study: Samples came from the United States, Italy and Spain, spanning acute and convalescent COVID-19. Sources were T cells, B-cell-depleted T cells, or PBMCs; the material itself was cDNA or gDNA.

This clone appeared a single time. Seattle patient enrollment occurred during active infection, with longitudinal follow-up thereafter. Authors' processing steps: The authors estimated nucleated cell counts from reference gene primer amplification. Only in-frame clones appear in the TCRdb table, and some are missing; sequencing was by immunoSEQ multiplex PCR. V, J and clone size derive from that table, while D and trimming were established from the DNA sequence. The data show 200,000 to 250,000 clones, with 85% to 90% seen just once and 2% to 3% held by the top ten. The CDR3 spans 16 residues. Germline V gives CDR1 KGHDR, CDR2 SFDVKD. After removal of 3 bases from V and 4 bases from J, the junction contained 7 bases not matched to a gene.

The V call is TRBV24-1, the J call TRBJ2-7, with 11 bases aligning to TRBD2. Sequenced material: peripheral blood. The TCR was taken from a man younger than 40 with COVID-19, enrolled during active disease. The CDR3 spells CATSDPTGTSGYEQYF. The CDR3 bases are TGTGCCACCAGTGATCCCACCGGGACTAGCGGTTACGAGCAGTACTTC.